This record concerns one TCR beta chain sequence. Antigen unknown. CD45RO-negative, CCR7-positively selected cells formed the naive CD8 fraction, excluding terminally differentiated effector memory CD45RA+ cells. The V gene lost 1 base and the J gene lost 4 bases, with 16 bases spanning the gap. CDR3 length: 16 amino acids. The V gene's germline CDR1 is SNHLY and CDR2 FYNNEI. This sample was taken from a study of shared clonotypes between healthy human individuals. Points from the study as a whole: Measured sharing among donors was expected to vary with sequencing depth. Represented diversity, genetic and exposure-history alike, was limited by few donors.

This table comes from immunoSEQ multiplex PCR, and its TCRdb copy is limited to in-frame clones, with some not included. The table shows about 2 million clones, with about 95% occurring only once. The J gene is TRBJ1-2, the V gene TRBV2, with TRBD1 as a possible D gene (6 bases). This clonotype originated in a man between 18 and 35 years old in good health. Sequenced input: naive CD8+ T cells sorted from blood. The CDR3 coding sequence is TGTGCCAGCAGTGAAGAATCAGAGGGGGTGTCCTATGGCTACACCTTC. Encoded protein: CASSEESEGVSYGYTF.